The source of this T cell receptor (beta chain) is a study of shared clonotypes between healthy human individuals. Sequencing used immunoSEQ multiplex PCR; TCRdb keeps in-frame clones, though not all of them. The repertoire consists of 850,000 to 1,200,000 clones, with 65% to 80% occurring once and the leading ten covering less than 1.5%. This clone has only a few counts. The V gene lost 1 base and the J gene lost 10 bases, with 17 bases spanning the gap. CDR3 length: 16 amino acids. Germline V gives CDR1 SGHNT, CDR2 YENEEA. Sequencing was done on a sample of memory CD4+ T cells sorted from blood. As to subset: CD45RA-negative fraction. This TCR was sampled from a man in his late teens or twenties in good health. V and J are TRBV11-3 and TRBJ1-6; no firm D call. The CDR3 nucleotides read TGTGCCAGCAGCTTAGCTTTGCAGCAGGATGGATCACCCCTCCACTTT. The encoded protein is CASSLALQQDGSPLHF. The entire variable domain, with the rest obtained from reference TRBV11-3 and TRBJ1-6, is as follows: EAGVVQSPRYKIIEKKQPVAFWCNPISGHNTLYWYLQNLGQGPELLIRYENEEAVDDSQLPKDRFSAERLKGVDSTLKIQPAELGDSAVYLCASSLALQQDGSPLHFGNGTRLTVT.